This entry features one TCR beta chain sequence. Its antigen is as yet unknown. The data belong to a study of blood T cells in healthy people across ages. Study-wide findings and caveats: Strongly correlated with naive T cell percentage was TCR beta diversity. TCR beta diversity per million T cells fell roughly linearly with age. Changes seen in expanded clonotypes were possibly confounded by donor CMV status left unknown.

Next came a second PCR, run for about 7 to 12 cycles, which used a sample-barcoded 5' primer along with a J-beta primer mix. CDR3-containing paired-end reads numbered at least 2.5 million in each sample. TCRdb processed the 5' RACE reads anew with MiXCR; each CDR3 protein has one entry. The repertoire has under 950,000 distinct CDR3 sequences, about 20% of them found once; the top ten carry less than 25%. CDR1 and CDR2 (germline): SNHLY, FYNNEI. This CDR3 region has 14 residues. The junction had 5 bases not matched to a gene; V was cut back by 8 bases and J by 5 bases. The V call is TRBV2, the J call TRBJ2-2, with 10 bases lining up with TRBD1. The receptor's source is a man aged 65 to 79 in good health. The sample taken for sequencing was blood. CDR3 region: CASQTGGNTGELFF. CDR3 DNA: TGTGCCAGCCAGACAGGGGGCAATACCGGGGAGCTGTTTTTT.